The 20 T cell receptor beta chains below were found in one sample sequenced in a study of CD8 T cells in Susac syndrome. Roughly 0.45 to 1 ug RNA was reverse transcribed with random hexamers. TCRdb redid the calling of the immunoSEQ multiplex PCR reads with MiXCR, one entry per CDR3 protein. The table lists 95,000 to 150,000 distinct CDR3 sequences, roughly 94% of them singletons. Sequencing was performed on CD8+ T cells from PBMCs. The receptor source for this set is a human donor with Susac syndrome.

The chain recombines TRBV24-1 with TRBJ2-2; the D is unclear. Per the germline V gene, CDR1 is KGHDR and CDR2 is SFDVKD. The CDR3 spans 13 residues. The V and J ends lost 3 bases and 6 bases respectively, with 7 bases between them. This chain's CDR3 is CATSDPQSGELFF. The DNA of the CDR3 is TGTGCCACCAGTGATCCGCAATCCGGGGAGCTGTTTTTT.

J is TRBJ1-3 and V is TRBV2; D perhaps matches TRBD1 (5 bases). The CDR3 consists of 15 residues. Trimming removed 4 bases at V and 2 bases at J, with 12 bases between. Germline-derived CDR1 and CDR2 are SNHLY and FYNNEI. CDR3 sequence reads: CASSGGIMPGNTIYF. The CDR3 DNA sequence: TGTGCCAGCAGTGGGGGGATTATGCCTGGAAACACCATATATTTT. The full variable domain, its missing parts supplied by reference TRBV2 and TRBJ1-3, is EPEVTQTPSHQVTQMGQEVILRCVPISNHLYFYWYRQILGQKVEFLVSFYNNEISEKSEIFDDQFSVERPDGSNFTLKIRSTKLEDSAMYFCASSGGIMPGNTIYFGEGSWLTVV.

The chain uses TRBV23-1 and TRBJ1-6; D not resolved. TRBV23-1 is filed as an ORF, its function uncertain. The CDR3 sequence is 18 residues long. V dropped 1 base and J dropped 0 bases, with 13 bases sitting between them. CDR3 sequence (DNA): TGCGCCAGCAGTCAATTTCGGAGAGCAAGCTCCTATAATTCACCCCTCCACTTT. This gives the protein CASSQFRRASSYNSPLHF.

This chain uses TRBV12-3 or TRBV12-4 with TRBJ1-5; no clear D. CDR3 length equals 14 residues. Trimming left V 6 bases short and J 3 bases short, with 12 bases between. CDR3 DNA sequence: TGTGCCAGCAGCTCTGGGAGGTTCAATCAGCCCCAGCATTTT. Translation: CASSSGRFNQPQHF.

The count of this clonotype is one. V and J are TRBV25-1 and TRBJ1-6; the match to TRBD1 covers 7 bases. V shed 5 bases and J 5 bases; nucleotides not matched to a gene: 3. Germline lookup yields CDR1 MGHDK and CDR2 SYGVNS. This CDR3 has 14 amino acids. This chain's CDR3 is CASSQGTDNSPLHF. The CDR3 nucleotides are TGTGCCAGCAGTCAGGGGACAGATAATTCACCCCTCCACTTT.

The CDR3 protein is CASSLVEQYF. As DNA, the CDR3 is TGTGCCAGCAGCTTAGTCGAGCAGTACTTC. The V call is TRBV11-2, the J call TRBJ2-7; D gene unclear. V lost 1 base to trimming and J lost 6 bases, with 1 base between them. Germline CDR1 is SGHAT and CDR2 is FQNNGV. The length of the CDR3 is 10 residues.

The CDR3 DNA reads TGTGCCAGCAGCTTATCCTCATATAGCAATCAGCCCCAGCATTTT. This gives the protein CASSLSSYSNQPQHF. This sequence joins TRBV11-2 and TRBJ1-5; D uncertain. The CDR3 covers 15 residues. Deletions cut 2 bases from V and 0 bases from J, with 8 bases between. Looked up from germline, CDR1 is SGHAT and CDR2 is FQNNGV.

The J gene is TRBJ1-1, the V gene TRBV3-1; D uncertain. The CDR3 spans 15 residues. CDR1 is LGHDT, CDR2 YNNKEL, per germline (reference sequence). V lost 2 bases, J lost 4 bases, and 14 bases lay in between. This CDR3 reads CASSQSPGGGTEAFF. The DNA for the CDR3 is TGTGCCAGCAGCCAAAGTCCAGGTGGTGGCACTGAAGCTTTCTTT.

The V and J genes are TRBV13 and TRBJ1-1; 9 nucleotides agree with TRBD1. After removal of 5 bases from V and 3 bases from J, the junction contained 10 bases not matched to a gene. Germline V gives CDR1 PRHDT, CDR2 FYEKMQ (reference sequence). This CDR3 is built from 16 residues. The CDR3 nucleotides are TGTGCCAGCAGCGCCCGGGACAGGGAGTGGGACACTGAAGCTTTCTTT. Protein product: CASSARDREWDTEAFF.

The rearrangement uses TRBV12-3 or TRBV12-4 and TRBJ1-1; TRBD1 is a possible D gene (5 bases). CDR3 size: 12 residues. The V end lost 5 bases, the J end lost 8 bases, and 12 bases lay between the germline ends. The CDR3 region is CASSGSGLEAFF. CDR3 DNA sequence: TGTGCCAGCAGTGGGTCGGGACTCGAAGCTTTCTTT.

The chain couples TRBV15 to TRBJ1-6, with TRBD1 matching 9 bases. Trimming removed 5 bases from V and 4 bases from J; junction bases left unmatched: 12. The CDR3 spans 18 residues. Germline V lookup: CDR1 LNHNV, CDR2 YYDKDF (reference sequence). In DNA, the CDR3 is TGTGCCACCAGCTCCACCCGGGACAGGGAATTTTATAATTCACCCCTCCACTTT. Residues: CATSSTRDREFYNSPLHF.

This chain links TRBV7-8 with TRBJ2-3; TRBD2 aligns across 10 bases. The CDR3 loop spans 18 amino acids. Trimming at V came to 2 bases and at J to 2 bases, leaving 10 bases not matched to a gene. CDR1 and CDR2 (germline): SGHVS, FQNEAQ. CDR3 coding DNA: TGTGCCAGCAGCTTACCCTCTAGCGGGGGTCAGTTCACAGATACGCAGTATTTT. Its protein product is CASSLPSSGGQFTDTQYF. Variable domain in full (rest from reference TRBV7-8 and TRBJ2-3): GAGVSQSPRYKVAKRGQDVALRCDPISGHVSLFWYQQALGQGPEFLTYFQNEAQLDKSGLPSDRFFAERPEGSVSTLKIQRTQQEDSAVYLCASSLPSSGGQFTDTQYFGPGTRLTVL.

This clonotype was seen a few times. The chain couples TRBV6-5 to TRBJ2-7; D may be TRBD2 (5 bases). Trimming removed 8 bases from V and 4 bases from J, with 6 bases in between. CDR1 is MNHEY and CDR2 is SVGAGI in the germline V gene. This CDR3 region has 10 residues. CDR3 sequence (DNA): TGTGCCAGCGGGGAGTACGAGCAGTACTTC. Protein product: CASGEYEQYF.

V and J are TRBV27 and TRBJ2-1; the match to TRBD1 covers 9 bases. This CDR3 is built from 16 residues. Trimming cost V 5 bases and J 5 bases; bases outside gene matches: 10. Germline lookup yields CDR1 MNHEY and CDR2 SMNVEV (reference sequence). Here the CDR3 DNA reads TGTGCCAGCAGTACATCGGGGACAGGGAGGGACAATGAGCAGTTCTTC. Amino acids: CASSTSGTGRDNEQFF.

The rearrangement joins TRBV20-1 to TRBJ2-7, with D hard to call. Trimming shortened V by 5 bases and J by 0 bases, and 8 bases separated the two germline ends. The germline V gene encodes CDR1 DFQATT and CDR2 SNEGSKA (reference sequence). The length of the CDR3 is 12 residues. The CDR3 DNA is TGCAGTGCTGGTTCAGCCTCCTACGAGCAGTACTTC. This codes for CSAGSASYEQYF.

The J gene is TRBJ2-3, the V gene TRBV29-1; the D gene is possibly TRBD1 (6 bases). The CDR3 has 13 amino acids. Germline V gene sequence: CDR1 SQVTM, CDR2 ANQGSEA. Trimming took 5 bases from V and 6 from J, leaving 15 bases between them. The CDR3 protein is CSVLAGAMDTQYF. DNA of the CDR3: TGCAGCGTTTTGGCAGGGGCGATGGATACGCAGTATTTT.

The chain has TRBV7-9 and TRBJ1-2, with a possible D match to TRBD1 (6 bases). This CDR3 spans 14 amino acids. Looked up from germline, CDR1 is SEHNR and CDR2 is FQNEAQ (reference sequence). With 5 bases removed from V and 4 bases from J, the gap between germline ends came to 14 bases. CDR3 region: CASSPMGARYGYTF. In nucleotides, the CDR3 is TGTGCCAGCAGCCCCATGGGGGCGCGCTATGGCTACACCTTC. Based on the CDR3 plus reference TRBV7-9 and TRBJ1-2, the full variable domain is DTGVSQNPRHKITKRGQNVTFRCDPISEHNRLYWYRQTLGQGPEFLTYFQNEAQLEKSRLLSDRFSAERPKGSFSTLEIQRTEQGDSAMYLCASSPMGARYGYTFGSGTRLTVV.

This chain joins TRBV5-4 and TRBJ1-5, with a weak D call TRBD1 (5 bases). Trimming left V 4 bases short and J 12 bases short, with 14 bases between. In germline, CDR1 is SGHNT, CDR2 YYREEE (reference sequence). The CDR3 spans 12 residues. The CDR3 nucleotides are TGTGCCAGCAGCCCCGGTGGGGACGTCCAGCATTTT. Translation: CASSPGGDVQHF.

The chain recombines TRBV9 with TRBJ2-5; 10 nucleotides align to TRBD2. V lost 0 bases and J lost 5; bases outside the gene matches: 7. CDR3 length: 16 amino acids. Germline V lookup: CDR1 SGDLS, CDR2 YYNGEE. Written as DNA, the CDR3 is TGTGCCAGCAGCGTAGCGGAGCGGGGGGGCCAGGAGACCCAGTACTTC. The encoded protein is CASSVAERGGQETQYF.

The rearrangement links TRBV29-1 to TRBJ2-1; possibly TRBD1 for D (6 bases). CDR3 length: 12 amino acids. With 7 bases removed from V and 9 bases from J, the gap between germline ends came to 16 bases. Germline loops: CDR1 SQVTM, CDR2 ANQGSEA. The CDR3 DNA reads as TGCAGCGGTCGGGGCCAGGGGATTGAGCAGTTCTTC. Amino acids: CSGRGQGIEQFF.